The 2 T cell receptor beta chains below come from one sample, sequenced in a study of blood T cell repertoires in COVID-19 (dated by TCRdb to the early 2020s). Library generation was performed with the immunoSEQ multiplex PCR assay. TCRdb carries this immuneACCESS record with in-frame sequences only. Its versions omit some clonotypes, under half of them owing to an unresolved V gene in the studies checked, with the rest unexplained. Counted in this sample were fewer than 400,000 clones; nearly 90% of them appeared once. 1.7% of the sample goes to the ten largest clones. The specimen sequenced was PBMCs or T cells enriched from blood (not recorded which). The receptors were sampled from a woman aged 30 to 39 who had recovered from COVID-19.

V is TRBV6-5 and J is TRBJ2-5; D is perhaps TRBD2 (6 bases). Looked up from germline, CDR1 is MNHEY and CDR2 is SVGAGI. The CDR3 has 12 residues. The ends were cut back, 5 bases at V and 5 bases at J, with 9 bases in the middle. For the CDR3, the DNA is TGTGCCAGCAGTACAAGCGGGGAGACCCAGTACTTC. As protein: CASSTSGETQYF.

This chain links TRBV7-9 with TRBJ2-3, with D possibly being TRBD1 (6 bases). The CDR3 consists of 16 residues. Germline CDR1 reads SEHNR; CDR2 reads FQNEAQ (reference sequence). The germline V and J ends were trimmed by 5 bases and 0 bases, with 15 bases remaining between them. CDR3 region: CASSQDRSASTDTQYF. The CDR3 nucleotides read TGTGCCAGCAGCCAGGACAGATCCGCTAGCACAGATACGCAGTATTTT.